Shown below are 28 T cell receptor beta chains from a single sample sequenced in a study of blood T cells in healthy people across ages (dated by TCRdb to the mid-2010s). The method was 5' RACE. TCRdb lists the instrument as Illumina HiSeq 2500. A second PCR of roughly 7 to 11 cycles was performed with a sample-barcoded 5' primer and a J-beta primer mix. Starting from the raw public reads, TCRdb applied fastp trimming at Q25, assembled clones with MiXCR and retained in-frame beta chains. Records with the same CDR3 protein are collapsed into one entry carrying the most frequent genes and DNA. For this sample the table gives some 860,000 distinct CDR3 sequences, of which around 50% were detected only once. Roughly 25% of the sample goes to the ten largest clones. The specimen was blood. The receptors were sampled from a man in his forties in good health.

The chain has TRBV28 and TRBJ1-2, with D uncertain. The V gene's germline CDR1 is MDHEN and CDR2 SYDVKM. Trimming cost V 5 bases and J 5 bases, with 9 bases left between them. The CDR3 runs 12 residues. This CDR3 reads CASSPQYYGYTF. In DNA form, the CDR3 reads TGTGCCAGCAGTCCTCAGTATTATGGCTACACCTTC.

The genes are TRBV6-2 or TRBV6-3 and TRBJ1-1; D is unresolved. The CDR3 has 13 amino acids. Trimming removed 2 bases at V and 2 bases at J, with 6 bases between. CDR1 is MNHEY and CDR2 is SVGEGT in the germline V gene. Written as DNA, the CDR3 is TGTGCCAGCAGTTACAGGCCCAACACTGAAGCTTTCTTT. Protein product: CASSYRPNTEAFF.

The gene calls are TRBV5-1 and TRBJ2-7; possible D gene TRBD2, 5 bases. The CDR3 loop spans 16 amino acids. Trimming took 0 bases from V and 0 from J, leaving 13 bases between them. Germline assignment: CDR1 SGHRS and CDR2 YFSETQ. The CDR3 region is CASSLAWAGPSYEQYF. DNA of the CDR3: TGCGCCAGCAGCTTGGCCTGGGCGGGCCCCTCCTACGAGCAGTACTTC.

This clonotype was observed a few times. This chain joins TRBV7-9 and TRBJ2-1, with 12 bases that match TRBD2. Germline assignment: CDR1 SEHNR and CDR2 FQNEAQ (reference sequence). With 4 bases clipped from V and 7 bases from J, the junction kept 5 bases outside the gene matches. The length of the CDR3 is 15 residues. CDR3 sequence reads: CASSSRLAGANEQFF. The CDR3 coding sequence is TGTGCCAGCAGCTCCCGACTAGCGGGAGCAAATGAGCAGTTCTTC.

In its sample, this clonotype was seen a few times. This rearrangement joins TRBV6-1 to TRBJ2-3; 7 nucleotides line up with TRBD1. Unmatched junction bases numbered 2, after V lost 6 bases and J lost 2 bases. This CDR3 comprises 13 residues. Per germline, CDR1 MNHNS and CDR2 SASEGT. The CDR3 protein is CASRTGFTDTQYF. The CDR3 region has the DNA TGTGCCAGCAGGACAGGGTTCACAGATACGCAGTATTTT.

This clonotype was recorded a few times. The V call is TRBV7-2, the J call TRBJ2-1; D possibly corresponds to TRBD1 (6 bases). The length of the CDR3 is 15 residues. V was clipped by 2 bases and J by 7 bases, with 15 bases between them. CDR1 and CDR2 (germline): SGHTA, FQGNSA. The CDR3 DNA follows: TGTGCCAGCAGCTTATTTTCAGGGGTGGGGAATGAGCAGTTCTTC. It specifies CASSLFSGVGNEQFF. Combining the CDR3 with reference TRBV7-2 and TRBJ2-1 gives the whole variable domain GAGVSQSPSNKVTEKGKDVELRCDPISGHTALYWYRQSLGQGLEFLIYFQGNSAPDKSGLPSDRFSAERTGGSVSTLTIQRTQQEDSAVYLCASSLFSGVGNEQFFGPGTRLTVL.

This chain joins TRBV13 and TRBJ2-6; D is unresolved. Trimming shortened V by 5 bases and J by 0 bases, and 11 bases separated the two germline ends. This CDR3 has 16 residues. The germline gives CDR1 PRHDT, CDR2 FYEKMQ (reference sequence). CDR3 bases: TGTGCCAGCAGCCTGACGGTTGTCTCTGGGGCCAACGTCCTGACTTTC. As protein: CASSLTVVSGANVLTF.

The rearrangement links TRBV12-3 or TRBV12-4 to TRBJ2-3; 9 bases map to TRBD1. The CDR3 spans 14 residues. With 5 bases clipped from V and 4 bases from J, the junction kept 4 bases outside the gene matches. CDR3 protein: CASSRTGVPDTQYF. DNA of the CDR3: TGTGCCAGCAGTCGGACAGGGGTCCCAGATACGCAGTATTTT.

This clonotype was counted a few times. V gene TRBV10-3 combines with J gene TRBJ2-5, with D maybe TRBD1 (5 bases). The J call is uncertain, as TRBJ2-7 better fits the DNA end. Germline CDR1 reads ENHRY; CDR2 reads SYGVKD. The CDR3 runs to 12 residues. CDR3: CAIRNDSYEQYF. In nucleotides, the CDR3 is TGTGCCATCAGAAATGACAGTTACGAGCAGTACTTC.

Of note for this clonotype: Germline and junction disagree at one end, which may indicate a read error. The V and J genes are TRBV7-9 and TRBJ2-1, with unresolved D. This CDR3 has 17 residues. CDR1 SEHNR and CDR2 FQNEAQ come from the germline V gene (reference sequence). The CDR3 nucleotides are TGTGCCAGCAGCACTCCCGACCCCTCTTTCTCCTACAATAAGCAGTTCTTC. It yields the protein CASSTPDPSFSYNKQFF.

V gene TRBV24-1 combines with J gene TRBJ2-7; unclear D gene. The J call is in doubt because the DNA end fits TRBJ2-5 better. Germline V lookup: CDR1 KGHDR, CDR2 SFDVKD. There are 13 residues in the CDR3. CDR3: CATSDPPVKTQYF. The CDR3 DNA follows: TGTGCCACCAGTGATCCCCCCGTAAAGACCCAGTACTTC.

This chain links TRBV14 with TRBJ2-1, with 7 bases that match TRBD2. Trimming cost V 0 bases and J 4 bases; bases outside gene matches: 6. Germline-derived CDR1 and CDR2 are SGHDN and FVKESK. The CDR3 spans 16 residues. CDR3 amino acids: CASSQERLAGYNEQFF. The DNA of the CDR3 is TGTGCCAGCAGCCAAGAGCGACTAGCCGGTTACAATGAGCAGTTCTTC.

The rearrangement joins TRBV24-1 to TRBJ2-1; no clear D. The J call may be faulty, since TRBJ2-7 better matches the DNA end. The CDR3 has 13 amino acids. CDR1 and CDR2 (germline): KGHDR, SFDVKD. In DNA form, the CDR3 reads TGTGCCACCAGTGATTTCCGACACAATGAGCAGTACTTC. Translated, it gives CATSDFRHNEQYF.

V is TRBV15 and J is TRBJ2-5; possible D gene TRBD1, 5 bases. Looked up from germline, CDR1 is LNHNV and CDR2 is YYDKDF (reference sequence). The CDR3 is 14 amino acids. The V end was cut by 2 bases, the J end by 1 base, with 8 bases between. The CDR3 nucleotides are TGTGCCACCAGCAGACAGGGAATCCAAGAGACCCAGTACTTC. It translates to CATSRQGIQETQYF. The full variable domain, with the rest looked up from reference TRBV15 and TRBJ2-5, is DAMVIQNPRYQVTQFGKPVTLSCSQTLNHNVMYWYQQKSSQAPKLLFHYYDKDFNNEADTPDNFQSRRPNTSFCFLDIRSPGLGDTAMYLCATSRQGIQETQYFGPGTRLLVL.

This clonotype has at least ten counts. The chain uses TRBV7-9 and TRBJ2-1, with D unresolved. This CDR3 has 15 residues. The germline V gene has CDR1 SEHNR and CDR2 FQNEAQ (reference sequence). Trimming removed 3 bases from V and 6 bases from J, with 15 bases in between. CDR3 sequence (DNA): TGTGCCAGCAGCTTTCTACATTCTGATAGCAATGAGCAGTTCTTC. Translation gives CASSFLHSDSNEQFF.

The chain carries TRBV7-9 and TRBJ2-7; unclear D gene. Germline values: CDR1 SEHNR, CDR2 FQNEAQ (reference sequence). Trimming stripped 11 bases from V and 7 bases from J, with 21 bases between. This CDR3 has 13 residues. DNA for the CDR3: TGTGCCTATCAGGAAGGGCAGTCGCGGGAGCAGTACTTC. Translated: CAYQEGQSREQYF. Filled out from reference TRBV7-9 and TRBJ2-7, the complete variable domain reads DTGVSQNPRHKITKRGQNVTFRCDPISEHNRLYWYRQTLGQGPEFLTYFQNEAQLEKSRLLSDRFSAERPKGSFSTLEIQRTEQGDSAMYLCAYQEGQSREQYFGPGTRLTVT.

The chain combines TRBV28 with TRBJ2-5; D possibly corresponds to TRBD1 (6 bases). V was shortened by 4 bases and J by 5 bases, with 14 bases between the two germline ends. Germline V lookup: CDR1 MDHEN, CDR2 SYDVKM. CDR3 length: 14 residues. This chain's CDR3 is CASSSPGVRETQYF. CDR3 in DNA: TGTGCCAGCAGTTCGCCAGGGGTGCGGGAGACCCAGTACTTC.

V usage is TRBV11-3 and J usage is TRBJ2-1; unclear D gene. The CDR3 has 13 residues. V was trimmed by 5 bases and J by 9 bases, leaving 14 bases between them. Germline CDR1 SGHNT, CDR2 YENEEA. For the CDR3, the DNA is TGTGCCAGCAGCATCAACCCCTTAAGTGAGCAGTTCTTC. Protein sequence: CASSINPLSEQFF.

V gene TRBV7-2 combines with J gene TRBJ2-5; 8 positions match TRBD2. Germline V gene lookup returns CDR1 SGHTA and CDR2 FQGNSA. The CDR3 runs 16 residues. With 5 bases clipped from V and 5 bases from J, the junction kept 13 bases outside the gene matches. For the CDR3, the DNA is TGTGCCAGCAGCCCCCCCGCTACGGGGGGGCGGGAGACCCAGTACTTC. It translates to CASSPPATGGRETQYF.

V gene TRBV4-3 combines with J gene TRBJ2-6; 7 bases align to TRBD1. The CDR3 sequence is 18 residues long. Losses at the gene ends were 3 bases for V and 2 bases for J; bases not matched to a gene: 10. CDR1 and CDR2 (germline): LGHNA, YSLEER. The CDR3 coding sequence is TGCGCCAGCAGCCAGGAACAGGGGTGGATCCCTGGGGCCAACGTCCTGACTTTC. This sequence encodes CASSQEQGWIPGANVLTF.

The genes are TRBV12-3 or TRBV12-4 and TRBJ1-2, with 7 bases matching TRBD1. The CDR3 is 15 residues long. The J segment lost 4 bases and the V segment lost 1 base, leaving 6 bases of the junction unmatched. CDR3 nucleotides: TGTGCCAGCAGTTTAGGACAGGGTCGGAGCTATGGCTACACCTTC. Protein sequence: CASSLGQGRSYGYTF.

Turning to this clonotype: The germline gene is not matched at one end of the junction; a read error may be the cause. The V call is TRBV4-3, the J call TRBJ2-6; TRBD2 agrees at 8 bases. Germline values: CDR1 LGHNA, CDR2 YSLEER. This CDR3 is built from 18 residues. The CDR3 spells CASSRTSRLLSGANVPTF. The CDR3 DNA reads as TGCGCCAGCAGCCGGACTAGCCGACTCCTGTCTGGGGCCAACGTCCCGACTTTC.

This rearrangement joins TRBV5-4 to TRBJ2-5; 7 nucleotides agree with TRBD1. J gave up 2 bases and V 0 bases, and 4 bases lay outside the gene matches. This CDR3 is built from 15 residues. CDR1 is SGHNT, CDR2 YYREEE, per germline (reference sequence). The CDR3 reads CASSLDRGQQETQYF. CDR3 DNA sequence: TGTGCCAGCAGCTTGGACAGGGGCCAACAAGAGACCCAGTACTTC.

This clonotype occurred once. This chain links TRBV20-1 with TRBJ1-1; perhaps TRBD1 as D (6 bases). The CDR3 loop spans 16 amino acids. Looked up from germline, CDR1 is DFQATT and CDR2 is SNEGSKA (reference sequence). V lost 6 bases to trimming and J lost 0 bases, with 20 bases between them. CDR3 DNA sequence: TGCAGTGCGGCGGGGGGGGCGCGAGCTCTGAACACTGAAGCTTTCTTT. This codes for CSAAGGARALNTEAFF.

The chain employs TRBV28 and TRBJ2-5; TRBD1 might be the D (6 bases). Germline V lookup: CDR1 MDHEN, CDR2 SYDVKM. The CDR3 is 16 residues long. Between the trimmed V and J ends, which lost 1 base and 0 bases, there was a span of 12 bases. The CDR3, as DNA: TGTGCCAGCAGTTTATACCAGGGGCCGTACCAAGAGACCCAGTACTTC. Translated: CASSLYQGPYQETQYF.

V gene TRBV7-8 combines with J gene TRBJ2-1; 11 bases map to TRBD2. The germline V gene encodes CDR1 SGHVS and CDR2 FQNEAQ. V shed 2 bases and J 10 bases; nucleotides not matched to a gene: 10. The CDR3 has 16 amino acids. CDR3 DNA: TGTGCCAGCAGCTTACAGACTAGCGGGACCCAGCCGGAGCAGTTCTTC. Residues: CASSLQTSGTQPEQFF. Full variable domain (rest looked up from reference TRBV7-8 and TRBJ2-1): GAGVSQSPRYKVAKRGQDVALRCDPISGHVSLFWYQQALGQGPEFLTYFQNEAQLDKSGLPSDRFFAERPEGSVSTLKIQRTQQEDSAVYLCASSLQTSGTQPEQFFGPGTRLTVL.

This clonotype was counted only a few times. The chain carries TRBV28 and TRBJ2-3; 7 bases line up with TRBD2. There are 16 residues in the CDR3. Looked up from germline, CDR1 is MDHEN and CDR2 is SYDVKM. Trimming at V came to 7 bases and at J to 6 bases, leaving 16 bases not matched to a gene. DNA of the CDR3: TGTGCCAGCACCCCTCATGGGGGGAGGGAGTGGGATACGCAGTATTTT. Protein sequence: CASTPHGGREWDTQYF.

This clonotype was seen only a few times. The gene calls are TRBV20-1 and TRBJ2-5; D possibly corresponds to TRBD2 (6 bases). This CDR3 region has 14 residues. V was clipped by 6 bases and J by 5 bases, with 19 bases between them. Per the germline V gene, CDR1 is DFQATT and CDR2 is SNEGSKA (reference sequence). CDR3 amino acids: CSAVPGSLVETQYF. The CDR3 DNA sequence: TGCAGTGCCGTCCCCGGGAGTTTGGTTGAGACCCAGTACTTC.